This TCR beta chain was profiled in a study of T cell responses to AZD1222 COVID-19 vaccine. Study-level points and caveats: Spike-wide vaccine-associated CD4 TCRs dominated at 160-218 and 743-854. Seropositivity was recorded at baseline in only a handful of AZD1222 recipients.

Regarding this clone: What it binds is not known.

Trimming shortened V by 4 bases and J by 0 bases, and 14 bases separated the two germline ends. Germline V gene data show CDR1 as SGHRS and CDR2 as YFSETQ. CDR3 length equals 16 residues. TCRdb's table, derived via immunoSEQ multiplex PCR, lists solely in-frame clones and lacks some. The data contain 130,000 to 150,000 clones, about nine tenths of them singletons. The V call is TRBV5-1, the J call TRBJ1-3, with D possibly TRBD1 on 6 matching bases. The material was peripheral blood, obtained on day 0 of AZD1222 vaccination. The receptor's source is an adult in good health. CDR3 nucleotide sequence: TGCGCCAGCAGCCCTTATGGGGGCAGCTCTGGAAACACCATATATTTT. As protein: CASSPYGGSSGNTIYF.